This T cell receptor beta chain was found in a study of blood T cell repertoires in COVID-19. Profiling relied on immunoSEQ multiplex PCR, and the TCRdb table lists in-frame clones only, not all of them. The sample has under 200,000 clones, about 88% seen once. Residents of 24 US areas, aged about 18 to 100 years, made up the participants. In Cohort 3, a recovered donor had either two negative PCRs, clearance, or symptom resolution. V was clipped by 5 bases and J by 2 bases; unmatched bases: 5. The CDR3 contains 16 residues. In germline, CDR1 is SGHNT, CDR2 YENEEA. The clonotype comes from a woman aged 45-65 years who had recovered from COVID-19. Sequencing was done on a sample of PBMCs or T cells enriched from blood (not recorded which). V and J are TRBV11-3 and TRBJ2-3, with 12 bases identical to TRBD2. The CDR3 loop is CASSQRTSGATDTQYF. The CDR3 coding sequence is TGTGCCAGCAGCCAACGGACTAGCGGGGCCACAGATACGCAGTATTTT.